The sequence of this T cell receptor beta chain was determined in a study of blood T cell repertoires in COVID-19. Looking at the study overall: The samples span acute and convalescent COVID-19 from the United States, Italy and Spain. PBMCs, B-cell-depleted T cells, or T cells provided the cDNA or gDNA that made up the material.

The trim removed 7 bases at V and 9 bases at J, leaving 8 bases unmatched. The germline gives CDR1 LNHDA, CDR2 SQIVND (reference sequence). The CDR3 runs 13 residues. In the authors' methods: Counts of nucleated cells, estimated from reference gene primer amplification, were obtained. The table came from immunoSEQ multiplex PCR; TCRdb's copy has only in-frame clones and leaves some out. V and J calls and clone size follow that table, whereas D and trimming were derived from the DNA. The sample consists of 190,000 or so clones, under 80% of them appearing once. The sequence derives from a man between 50 and 59 years old who had recovered from COVID-19. This sequence joins TRBV19 and TRBJ1-1; TRBD1 aligns across 10 bases. Specimen: peripheral blood. The CDR3 nucleotides read TGTGCCAGTAAAAACCGGGACAGGGGAAAAGCTTTCTTT. Translating gives CASKNRDRGKAFF.